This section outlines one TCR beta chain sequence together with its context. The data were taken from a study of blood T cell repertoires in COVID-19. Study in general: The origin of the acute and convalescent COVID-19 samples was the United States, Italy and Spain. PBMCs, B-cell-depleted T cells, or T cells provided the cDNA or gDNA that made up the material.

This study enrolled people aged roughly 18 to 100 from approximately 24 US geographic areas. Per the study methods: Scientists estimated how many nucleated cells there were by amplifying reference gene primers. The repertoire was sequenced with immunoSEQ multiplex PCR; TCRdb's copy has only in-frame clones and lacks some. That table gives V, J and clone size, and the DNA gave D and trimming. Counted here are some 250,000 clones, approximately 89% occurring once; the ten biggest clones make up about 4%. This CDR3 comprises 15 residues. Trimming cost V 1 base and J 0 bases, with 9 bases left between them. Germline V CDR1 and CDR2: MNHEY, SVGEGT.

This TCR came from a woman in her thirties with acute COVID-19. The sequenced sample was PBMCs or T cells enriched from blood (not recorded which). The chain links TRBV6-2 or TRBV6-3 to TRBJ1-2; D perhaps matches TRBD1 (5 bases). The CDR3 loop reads CASSYLDRPNYGYTF. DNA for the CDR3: TGTGCCAGCAGTTACTTAGACAGACCTAACTATGGCTACACCTTC.